The sequence of this T cell receptor (beta chain) was determined in a study of shared clonotypes between healthy human individuals. The CDR3 loop spans 16 amino acids. Germline CDR1 and CDR2: MGHDK and SYGVNS. Between the trimmed V and J ends, which lost 8 bases and 0 bases, there was a span of 19 bases. Clones were sequenced by immunoSEQ multiplex PCR, and TCRdb holds only the in-frame ones, with some missing. The profile shows approximately 980,000 clones, approximately 80% of them singletons. This TCR derives from a man aged 18 to 30 in good health. The rearrangement links TRBV25-1 to TRBJ1-2; no firm D call. Specimen: memory CD4+ T cells sorted from blood. Subset reported: CD45RA-negative fraction. CDR3 sequence reads: CASSDVLRPPNYGYTF. CDR3 in DNA: TGTGCCAGCTCGGACGTTCTTAGGCCTCCTAACTATGGCTACACCTTC.